This T cell receptor beta chain was recorded in a study of molecular identifiers for immune sequencing clone quantification. Study-level points and caveats: Shared barcodes on identical TCR molecules could underestimate the sizes of highly expanded clones.

TCRdb analysed the PCR reads with MiXCR anew, one entry per CDR3 protein. The repertoire includes a few hundred thousand distinct CDR3 sequences, over 20% of them detected once, and approximately 0.84% sits in the top ten. This clonotype was detected only a few times. The target antigen is unknown. CDR3 length: 18 residues. The ends lost 0 bases at V and 5 bases at J; junction bases unmatched: 9. Germline CDR1 is LGHDT and CDR2 is YNNKEL (reference sequence). Libraries for naive CD8 T cells, which were made from around 20,000 to 1,000,000 sorted cells, drew on 10%, 30% or 50% of the RNA. This TCR came from a human donor in good health. Some libraries in this study had Jurkat cell RNA spiked in. Sequencing used naive CD8+ T cells from blood, with Jurkat cell RNA spiked in. The subset here: FACS-sorted CD8+CD4-CCR7+CD45RA+ naive T cells. The J gene is TRBJ2-5, the V gene TRBV3-1; 13 bases agree with TRBD2. DNA of the CDR3: TGTGCCAGCAGCCAAGATGTTACTAGCGGGGGGGGCCTGGAGACCCAGTACTTC. It encodes CASSQDVTSGGGLETQYF.